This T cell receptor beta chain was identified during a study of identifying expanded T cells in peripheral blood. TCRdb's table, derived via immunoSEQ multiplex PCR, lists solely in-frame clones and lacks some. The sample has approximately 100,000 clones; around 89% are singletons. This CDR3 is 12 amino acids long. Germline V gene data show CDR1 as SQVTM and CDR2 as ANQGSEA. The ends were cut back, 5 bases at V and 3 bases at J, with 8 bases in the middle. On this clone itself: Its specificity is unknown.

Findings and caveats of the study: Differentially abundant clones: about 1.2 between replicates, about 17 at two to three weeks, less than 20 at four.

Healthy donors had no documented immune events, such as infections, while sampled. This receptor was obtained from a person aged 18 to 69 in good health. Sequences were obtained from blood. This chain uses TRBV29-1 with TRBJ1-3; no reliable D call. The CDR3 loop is CSVKGFGNTIYF. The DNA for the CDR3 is TGCAGCGTTAAAGGGTTTGGAAACACCATATATTTT.